This T cell receptor beta chain is drawn from a study of blood T cells in healthy people across ages. Ten milliliters of peripheral blood were drawn from each donor into EDTA-treated tubes. Concerning this clonotype itself: The antigen remains unidentified.

Study-level findings and limits: Getting older went along with TCR beta diversity per million T cells dropping roughly linearly. Because sorting was not performed, PBMCs prevented conclusive naive versus antigen-experienced comparison. Across samples, TCR beta diversity tracked strongly with naive T cell percentage.

Through a sample-barcoded 5' primer and a J-beta primer mix, a second PCR was run for roughly 7 to 12 cycles. One entry per CDR3 protein, called by TCRdb with MiXCR from the 5' RACE reads. The sample includes 1.5 million or so distinct CDR3 sequences, approximately 43% of them seen just once. The sequence derives from a woman aged 18-35 years in good health. The sequencing sample was made of blood.

The chain's CDR3 is CASSPKRETNEQFF. For the CDR3, the DNA is TGTGCCAGCAGCCCCAAGCGGGAGACTAATGAGCAGTTCTTC. This chain links TRBV7-3 with TRBJ2-1; 8 nucleotides align to TRBD2. Germline V lookup: CDR1 SGHTA, CDR2 FQGTGA. This CDR3 contains 14 residues. V lost 5 bases to trimming and J lost 7 bases; unmatched junction nucleotides: 7. Combining the CDR3 with reference TRBV7-3 and TRBJ2-1 gives the whole variable domain GAGVSQTPSNKVTEKGKYVELRCDPISGHTALYWYRQSLGQGPEFLIYFQGTGAADDSGLPNDRFFAVRPEGSVSTLKIQRTERGDSAVYLCASSPKRETNEQFFGPGTRLTVL.